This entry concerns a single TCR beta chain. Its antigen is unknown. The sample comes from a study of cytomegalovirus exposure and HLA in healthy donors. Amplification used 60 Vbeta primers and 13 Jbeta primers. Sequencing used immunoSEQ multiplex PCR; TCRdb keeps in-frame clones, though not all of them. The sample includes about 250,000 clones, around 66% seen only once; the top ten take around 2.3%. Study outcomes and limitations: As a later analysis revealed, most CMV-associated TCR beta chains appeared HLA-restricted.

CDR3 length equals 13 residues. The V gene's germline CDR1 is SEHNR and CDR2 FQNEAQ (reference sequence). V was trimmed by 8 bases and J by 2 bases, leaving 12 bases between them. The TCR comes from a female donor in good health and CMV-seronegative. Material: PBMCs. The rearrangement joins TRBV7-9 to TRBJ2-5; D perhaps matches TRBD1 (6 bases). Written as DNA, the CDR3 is TGTGCCAGCCGGACCAGGGGTCAAGAGACCCAGTACTTC. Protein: CASRTRGQETQYF.